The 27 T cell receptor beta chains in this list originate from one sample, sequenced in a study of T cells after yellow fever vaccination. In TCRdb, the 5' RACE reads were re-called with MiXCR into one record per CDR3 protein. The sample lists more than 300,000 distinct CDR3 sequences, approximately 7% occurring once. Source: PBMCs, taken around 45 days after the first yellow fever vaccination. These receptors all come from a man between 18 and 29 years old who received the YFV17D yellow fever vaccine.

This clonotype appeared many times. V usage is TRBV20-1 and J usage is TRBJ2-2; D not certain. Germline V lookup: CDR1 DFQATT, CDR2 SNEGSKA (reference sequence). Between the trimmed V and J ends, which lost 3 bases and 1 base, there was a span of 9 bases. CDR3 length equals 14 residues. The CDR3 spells CSARISENTGELFF. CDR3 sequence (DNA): TGCAGTGCTAGGATTTCAGAGAACACCGGGGAGCTGTTTTTT.

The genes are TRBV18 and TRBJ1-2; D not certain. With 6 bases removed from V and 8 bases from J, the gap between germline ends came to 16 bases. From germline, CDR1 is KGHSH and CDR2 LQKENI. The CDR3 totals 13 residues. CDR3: CASSQSGEAGYTF. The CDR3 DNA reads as TGTGCCAGCTCCCAATCCGGGGAGGCGGGCTACACCTTC.

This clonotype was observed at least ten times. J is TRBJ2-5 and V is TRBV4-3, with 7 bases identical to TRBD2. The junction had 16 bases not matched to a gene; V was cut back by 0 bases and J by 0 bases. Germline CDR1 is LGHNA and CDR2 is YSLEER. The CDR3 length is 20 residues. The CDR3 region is CASSQEGGRGLALYQETQYF. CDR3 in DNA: TGCGCCAGCAGCCAAGAGGGTGGGCGGGGGTTAGCGTTGTACCAAGAGACCCAGTACTTC.

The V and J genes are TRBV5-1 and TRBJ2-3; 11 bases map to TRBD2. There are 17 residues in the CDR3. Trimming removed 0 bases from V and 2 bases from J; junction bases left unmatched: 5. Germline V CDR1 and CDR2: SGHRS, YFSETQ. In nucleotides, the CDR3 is TGCGCCAGCAGCTTGGCGGCTAGCGGGGGGAACACAGATACGCAGTATTTT. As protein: CASSLAASGGNTDTQYF.

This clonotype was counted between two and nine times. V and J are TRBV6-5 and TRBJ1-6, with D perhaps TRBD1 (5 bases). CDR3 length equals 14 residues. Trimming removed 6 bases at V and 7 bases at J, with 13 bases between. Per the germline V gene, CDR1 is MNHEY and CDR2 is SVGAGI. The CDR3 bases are TGTGCCAGCAGAAAACGGGACCGGAATTCACCCCTCCACTTT. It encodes CASRKRDRNSPLHF.

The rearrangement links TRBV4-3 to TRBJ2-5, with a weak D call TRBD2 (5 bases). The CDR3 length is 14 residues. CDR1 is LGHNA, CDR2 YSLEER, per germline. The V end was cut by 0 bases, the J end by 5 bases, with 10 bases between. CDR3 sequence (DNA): TGCGCCAGCAGCCAAGACGTACGAGGGGAGACCCAGTACTTC. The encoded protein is CASSQDVRGETQYF.

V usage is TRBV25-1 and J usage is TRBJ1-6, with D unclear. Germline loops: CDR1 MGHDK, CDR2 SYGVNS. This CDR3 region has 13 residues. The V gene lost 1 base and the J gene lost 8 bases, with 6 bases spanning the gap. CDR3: CASSEWMDSPLHF. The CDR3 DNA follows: TGTGCCAGCAGTGAATGGATGGATTCACCCCTCCACTTT.

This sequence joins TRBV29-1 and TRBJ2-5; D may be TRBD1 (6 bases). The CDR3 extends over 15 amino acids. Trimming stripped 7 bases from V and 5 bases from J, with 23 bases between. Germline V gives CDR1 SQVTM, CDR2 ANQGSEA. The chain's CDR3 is CSAWRQADSGETQYF. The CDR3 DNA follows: TGCAGCGCCTGGAGACAGGCCGATTCAGGGGAGACCCAGTACTTC.

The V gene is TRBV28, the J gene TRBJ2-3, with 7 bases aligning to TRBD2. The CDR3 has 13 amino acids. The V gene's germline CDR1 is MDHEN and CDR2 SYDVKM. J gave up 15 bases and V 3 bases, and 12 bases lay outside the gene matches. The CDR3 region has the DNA TGTGCCAGCAGTTTTGGGGGTGGACTAGATCCCTATTTT. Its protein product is CASSFGGGLDPYF.

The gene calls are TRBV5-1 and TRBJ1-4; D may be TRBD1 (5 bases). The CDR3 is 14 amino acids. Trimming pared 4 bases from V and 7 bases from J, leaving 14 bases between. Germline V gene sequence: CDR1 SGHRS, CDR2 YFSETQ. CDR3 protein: CASSVREGGEKLFF. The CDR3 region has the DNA TGCGCCAGCAGCGTCAGGGAGGGAGGTGAAAAACTGTTTTTT. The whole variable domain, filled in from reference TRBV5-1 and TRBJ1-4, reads KAGVTQTPRYLIKTRGQQVTLSCSPISGHRSVSWYQQTPGQGLQFLFEYFSETQRNKGNFPGRFSGRQFSNSRSEMNVSTLELGDSALYLCASSVREGGEKLFFGSGTQLSVL.

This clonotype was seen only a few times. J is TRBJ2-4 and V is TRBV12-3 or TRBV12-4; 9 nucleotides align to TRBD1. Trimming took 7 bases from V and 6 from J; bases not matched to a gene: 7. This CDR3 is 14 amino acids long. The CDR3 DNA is TGTGCCAGCACCCTGACAGGGGGGGGAAACATTCAGTACTTC. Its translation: CASTLTGGGNIQYF.

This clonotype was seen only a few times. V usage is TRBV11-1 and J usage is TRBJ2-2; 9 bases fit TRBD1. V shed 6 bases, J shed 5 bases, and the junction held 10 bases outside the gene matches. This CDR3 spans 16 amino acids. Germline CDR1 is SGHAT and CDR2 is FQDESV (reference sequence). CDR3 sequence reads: CASRTTPGQGTGELFF. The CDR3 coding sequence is TGTGCCAGCAGAACCACCCCGGGACAGGGAACCGGGGAGCTGTTTTTT.

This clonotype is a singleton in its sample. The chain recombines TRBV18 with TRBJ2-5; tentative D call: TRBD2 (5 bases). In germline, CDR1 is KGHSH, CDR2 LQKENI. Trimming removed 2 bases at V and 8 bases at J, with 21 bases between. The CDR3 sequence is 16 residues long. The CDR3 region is CASSPGSRGPHGTQYF. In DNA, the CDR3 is TGTGCCAGCTCACCAGGATCCCGAGGGCCCCATGGAACCCAGTACTTC.

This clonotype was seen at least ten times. The CDR3 DNA sequence: TGTGCCATCGCGGCTAGGGTAGTCGGGGAGCTGTTTTTT. It codes for CAIAARVVGELFF. The rearrangement uses TRBV10-3 and TRBJ2-2; D uncertain. The CDR3 totals 13 residues. Germline-derived CDR1 and CDR2 are ENHRY and SYGVKD. V was trimmed by 8 bases and J by 7 bases, leaving 14 bases between them.

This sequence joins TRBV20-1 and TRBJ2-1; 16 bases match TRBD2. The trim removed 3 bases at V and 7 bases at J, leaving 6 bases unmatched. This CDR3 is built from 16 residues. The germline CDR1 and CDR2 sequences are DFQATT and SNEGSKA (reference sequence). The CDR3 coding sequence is TGCAGTGCTAGGGGGACTAGCGGGGGGGCGCAGAATGAGCAGTTCTTC. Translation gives CSARGTSGGAQNEQFF.

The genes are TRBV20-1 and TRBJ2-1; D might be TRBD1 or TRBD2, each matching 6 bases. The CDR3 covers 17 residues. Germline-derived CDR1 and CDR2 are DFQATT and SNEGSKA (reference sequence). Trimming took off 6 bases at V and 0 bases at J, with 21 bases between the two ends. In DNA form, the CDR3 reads TGCAGTGCCTTAAGGGGGGCAGTGTCTCTCTCCTACAATGAGCAGTTCTTC. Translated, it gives CSALRGAVSLSYNEQFF.

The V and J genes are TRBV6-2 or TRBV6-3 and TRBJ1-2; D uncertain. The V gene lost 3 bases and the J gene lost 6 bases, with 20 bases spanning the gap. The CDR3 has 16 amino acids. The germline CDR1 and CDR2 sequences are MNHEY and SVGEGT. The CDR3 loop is CASSYGIREVGDGYTF. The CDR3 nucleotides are TGTGCCAGCAGTTATGGCATCCGGGAGGTTGGGGATGGCTACACCTTC.

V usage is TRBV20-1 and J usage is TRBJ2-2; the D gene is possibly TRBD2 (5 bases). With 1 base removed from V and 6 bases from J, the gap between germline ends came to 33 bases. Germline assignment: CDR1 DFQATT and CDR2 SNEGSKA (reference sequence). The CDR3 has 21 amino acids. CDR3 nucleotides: TGCAGTGCTAGAGCCACCAGAATTACCGAAAACGGGGTAGTATACCCCGGGGAGCTGTTTTTT. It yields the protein CSARATRITENGVVYPGELFF.

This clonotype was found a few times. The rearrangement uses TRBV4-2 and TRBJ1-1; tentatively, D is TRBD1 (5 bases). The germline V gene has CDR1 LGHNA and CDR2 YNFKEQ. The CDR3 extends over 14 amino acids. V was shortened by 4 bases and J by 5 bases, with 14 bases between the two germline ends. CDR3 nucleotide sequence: TGTGCCAGCAGCCTAGATCAGGGAAGGACTGAAGCTTTCTTT. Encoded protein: CASSLDQGRTEAFF.

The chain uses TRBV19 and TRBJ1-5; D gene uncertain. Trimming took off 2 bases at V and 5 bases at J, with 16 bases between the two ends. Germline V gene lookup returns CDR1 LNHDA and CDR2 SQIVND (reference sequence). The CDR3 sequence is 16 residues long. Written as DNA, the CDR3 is TGTGCCAGTAGTATAAGGGCCGGGAAAGGTGATCAGCCCCAGCATTTT. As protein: CASSIRAGKGDQPQHF.

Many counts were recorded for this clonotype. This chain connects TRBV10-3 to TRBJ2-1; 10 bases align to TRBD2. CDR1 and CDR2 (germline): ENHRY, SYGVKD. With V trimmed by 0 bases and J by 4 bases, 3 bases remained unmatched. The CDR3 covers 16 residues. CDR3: CAISESLAGDYNEQFF. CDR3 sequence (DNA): TGTGCCATCAGTGAGTCTCTAGCGGGGGATTACAATGAGCAGTTCTTC.

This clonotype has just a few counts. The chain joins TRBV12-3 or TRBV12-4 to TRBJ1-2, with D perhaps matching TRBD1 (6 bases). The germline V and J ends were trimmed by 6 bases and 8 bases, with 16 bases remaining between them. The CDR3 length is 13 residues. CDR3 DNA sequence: TGTGCCAGCAGCCCCCTTGGGGGGCACGGCTACACCTTC. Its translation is CASSPLGGHGYTF.

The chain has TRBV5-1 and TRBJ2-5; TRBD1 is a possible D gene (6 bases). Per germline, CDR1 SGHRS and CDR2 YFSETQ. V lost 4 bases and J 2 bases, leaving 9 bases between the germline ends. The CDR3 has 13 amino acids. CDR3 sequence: CASSIGQQETQYF. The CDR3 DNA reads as TGCGCCAGCAGCATAGGACAGCAAGAGACCCAGTACTTC. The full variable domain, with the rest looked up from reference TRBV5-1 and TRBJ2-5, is KAGVTQTPRYLIKTRGQQVTLSCSPISGHRSVSWYQQTPGQGLQFLFEYFSETQRNKGNFPGRFSGRQFSNSRSEMNVSTLELGDSALYLCASSIGQQETQYFGPGTRLLVL.

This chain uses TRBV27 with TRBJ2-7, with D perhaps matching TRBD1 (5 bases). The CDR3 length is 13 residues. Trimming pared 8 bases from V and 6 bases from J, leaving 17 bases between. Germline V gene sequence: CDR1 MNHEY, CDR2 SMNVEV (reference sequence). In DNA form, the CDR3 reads TGTGCCAGCGGGGCAGGGTCGATCTTCGAGCAGTACTTC. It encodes CASGAGSIFEQYF.

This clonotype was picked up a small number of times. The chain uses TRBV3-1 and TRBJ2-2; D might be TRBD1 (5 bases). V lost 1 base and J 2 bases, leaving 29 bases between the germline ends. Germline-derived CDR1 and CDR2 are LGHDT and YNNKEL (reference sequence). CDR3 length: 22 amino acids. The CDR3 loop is CASSQVVGSRQPINRNTGELFF. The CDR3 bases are TGTGCCAGCAGCCAAGTAGTTGGTTCGCGACAGCCAATAAACAGAAACACCGGGGAGCTGTTTTTT.

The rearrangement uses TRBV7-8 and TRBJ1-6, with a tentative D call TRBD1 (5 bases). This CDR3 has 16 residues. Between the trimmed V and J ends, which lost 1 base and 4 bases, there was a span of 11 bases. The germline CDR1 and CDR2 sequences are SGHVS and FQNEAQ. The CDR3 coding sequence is TGTGCCAGCAGCTTAGAGGTCAGGGAATATAATTCACCCCTCCACTTT. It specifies CASSLEVREYNSPLHF.

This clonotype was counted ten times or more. CDR3 protein: CASSLSRPGGETQYF. In DNA form, the CDR3 reads TGTGCCAGCAGCTTAAGTCGGCCAGGGGGAGAGACCCAGTACTTC. The chain combines TRBV7-2 with TRBJ2-5; the match to TRBD1 covers 7 bases. J was trimmed by 4 bases and V by 2 bases; bases with no gene match: 7. The CDR3 loop spans 15 amino acids. Germline V gene lookup returns CDR1 SGHTA and CDR2 FQGNSA.